A selection of T cell receptor beta chains follows, all from one sample in a study of cytomegalovirus exposure and HLA in healthy donors. Clones were read by immunoSEQ multiplex PCR, and TCRdb kept only the in-frame ones, dropping some. Among some 87,000 clones listed, around 80% were seen once. The sequenced sample was PBMCs. The source of these receptors is a man in his thirties or forties in good health and CMV-seronegative. CDR3s include the opening cysteine and the closing phenylalanine or tryptophan. The order of the fields is J gene, V gene, CDR3 protein.

>TRBJ1-1|TRBV5-5
CASSYRGQWTEAFF
>TRBJ2-6|TRBV13
CASSLDPRGTSGANVLTF
>TRBJ1-5|TRBV30
CAWSPVGTGGGQPQHF
>TRBJ2-7|TRBV10-1
CAILTGAQTSYEQYF
>TRBJ2-7|TRBV5-4
CASSPTGGGPSYEQYF
>TRBJ1-2|TRBV9
CASSDRGDGIYGYTF
>TRBJ2-1|TRBV7-6
CASSLFPGTGSYNEQFF
>TRBJ2-3|TRBV6-1
CASSSSSGGRYF
>TRBJ1-2|TRBV28
CASSKVGYGYTF
>TRBJ1-1|TRBV7-2
CASPEQGASVAFF
>TRBJ1-1|TRBV30
CAWSQAGEAFF
>TRBJ2-7|TRBV7-9
CASSAPGQEGYEQYF
>TRBJ1-6|TRBV18
CASSPSGWDSPLHF
>TRBJ1-2|TRBV19
CASSIGGQLDYGYTF
>TRBJ2-6|TRBV7-9
CASSELAGGFSGANVLTF
>TRBJ1-2|TRBV28
CASSLWQVNYGYTF
>TRBJ2-1|TRBV11-3
CASSLRLADYNEQFF
>TRBJ1-5|TRBV5-8
CASSLRTGLMSNQPQHF
>TRBJ2-5|TRBV30
CAWSVLVEETQYF